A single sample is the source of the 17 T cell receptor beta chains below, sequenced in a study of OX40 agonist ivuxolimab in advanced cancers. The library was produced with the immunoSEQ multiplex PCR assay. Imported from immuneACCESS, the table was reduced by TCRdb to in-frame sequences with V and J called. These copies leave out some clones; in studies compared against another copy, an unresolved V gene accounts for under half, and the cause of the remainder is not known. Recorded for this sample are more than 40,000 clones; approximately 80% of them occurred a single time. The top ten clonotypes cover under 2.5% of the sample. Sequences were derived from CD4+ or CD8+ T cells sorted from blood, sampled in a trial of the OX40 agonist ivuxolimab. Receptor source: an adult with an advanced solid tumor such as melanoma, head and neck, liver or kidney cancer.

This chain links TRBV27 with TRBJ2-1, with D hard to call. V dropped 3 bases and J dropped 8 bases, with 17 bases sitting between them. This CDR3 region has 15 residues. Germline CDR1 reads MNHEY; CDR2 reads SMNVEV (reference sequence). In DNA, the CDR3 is TGTGCCAGCAGTTTTTCGCCGCTTTATGGAGATGAGCAGTTCTTC. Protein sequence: CASSFSPLYGDEQFF.

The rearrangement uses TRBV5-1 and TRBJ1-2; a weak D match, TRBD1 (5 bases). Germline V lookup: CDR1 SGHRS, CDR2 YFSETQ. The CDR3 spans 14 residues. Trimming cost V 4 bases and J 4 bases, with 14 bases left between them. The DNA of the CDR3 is TGCGCCAGCAGCCCGGCGGGGGTTATCTATGGCTACACCTTC. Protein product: CASSPAGVIYGYTF.

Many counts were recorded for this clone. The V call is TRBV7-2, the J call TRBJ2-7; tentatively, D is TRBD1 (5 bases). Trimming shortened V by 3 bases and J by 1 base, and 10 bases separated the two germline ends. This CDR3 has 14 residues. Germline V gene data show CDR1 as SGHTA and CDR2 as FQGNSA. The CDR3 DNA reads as TGTGCCAGCAGCTTTGTCACAGGTTCCTACGAGCAGTACTTC. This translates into CASSFVTGSYEQYF.

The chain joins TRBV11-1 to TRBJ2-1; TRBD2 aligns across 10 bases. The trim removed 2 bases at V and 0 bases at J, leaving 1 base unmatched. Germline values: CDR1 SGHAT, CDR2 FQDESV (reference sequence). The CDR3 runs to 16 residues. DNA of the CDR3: TGTGCCAGCAGCTTATTAGCGGGGGGCTCCTACAATGAGCAGTTCTTC. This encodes CASSLLAGGSYNEQFF.

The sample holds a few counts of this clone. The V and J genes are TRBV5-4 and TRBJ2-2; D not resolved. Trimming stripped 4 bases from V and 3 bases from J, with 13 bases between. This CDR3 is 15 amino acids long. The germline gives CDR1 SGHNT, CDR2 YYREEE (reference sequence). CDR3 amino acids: CASSARRLDTGELFF. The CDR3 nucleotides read TGTGCCAGCAGCGCCCGGAGACTCGACACCGGGGAGCTGTTTTTT. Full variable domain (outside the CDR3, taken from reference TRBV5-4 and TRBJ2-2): ETGVTQSPTHLIKTRGQQVTLRCSSQSGHNTVSWYQQALGQGPQFIFQYYREEENGRGNFPPRFSGLQFPNYSSELNVNALELDDSALYLCASSARRLDTGELFFGEGSRLTVL.

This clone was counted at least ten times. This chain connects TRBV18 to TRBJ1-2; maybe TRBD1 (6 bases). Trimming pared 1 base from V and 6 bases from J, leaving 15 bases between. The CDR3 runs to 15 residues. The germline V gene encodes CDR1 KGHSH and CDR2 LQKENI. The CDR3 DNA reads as TGTGCCAGCTCACCACGACAGGCCCCTCGGGATGGCTACACCTTC. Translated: CASSPRQAPRDGYTF.

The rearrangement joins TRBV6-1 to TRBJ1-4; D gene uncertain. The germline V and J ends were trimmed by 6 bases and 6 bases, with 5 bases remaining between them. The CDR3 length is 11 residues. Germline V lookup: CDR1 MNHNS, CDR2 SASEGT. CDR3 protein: CASSVYEKLFF. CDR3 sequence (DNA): TGTGCCAGCAGCGTGTATGAAAAACTGTTTTTT.

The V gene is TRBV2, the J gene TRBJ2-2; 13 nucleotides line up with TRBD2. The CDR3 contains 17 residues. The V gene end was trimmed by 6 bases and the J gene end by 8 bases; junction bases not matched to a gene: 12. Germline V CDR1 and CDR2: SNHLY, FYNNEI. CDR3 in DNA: TGTGCCAGCAGGAACCCTGGACTAGCGGGAGTTGATGGGGAGCTGTTTTTT. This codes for CASRNPGLAGVDGELFF. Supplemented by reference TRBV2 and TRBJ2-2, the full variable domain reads EPEVTQTPSHQVTQMGQEVILRCVPISNHLYFYWYRQILGQKVEFLVSFYNNEISEKSEIFDDQFSVERPDGSNFTLKIRSTKLEDSAMYFCASRNPGLAGVDGELFFGEGSRLTVL.

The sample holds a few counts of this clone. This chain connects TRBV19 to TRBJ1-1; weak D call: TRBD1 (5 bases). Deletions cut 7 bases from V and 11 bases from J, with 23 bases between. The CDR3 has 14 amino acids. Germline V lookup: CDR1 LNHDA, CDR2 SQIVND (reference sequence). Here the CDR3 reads CASMGGSARLPAFF. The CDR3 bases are TGTGCCAGTATGGGGGGGTCCGCGCGCCTGCCGGCTTTCTTT.

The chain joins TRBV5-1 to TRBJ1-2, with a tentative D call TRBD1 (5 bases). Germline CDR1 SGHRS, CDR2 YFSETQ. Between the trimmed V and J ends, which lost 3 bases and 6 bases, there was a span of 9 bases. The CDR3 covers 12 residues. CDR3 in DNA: TGCGCCAGCAGCTCCGGGGGTCATGGCTACACCTTC. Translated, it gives CASSSGGHGYTF.

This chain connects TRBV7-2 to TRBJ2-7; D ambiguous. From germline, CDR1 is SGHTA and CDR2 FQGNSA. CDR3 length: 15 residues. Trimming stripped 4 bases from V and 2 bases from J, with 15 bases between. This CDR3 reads CASSSFRAAPYEQYF. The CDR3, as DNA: TGTGCCAGCAGCTCATTCCGCGCGGCCCCCTACGAGCAGTACTTC.

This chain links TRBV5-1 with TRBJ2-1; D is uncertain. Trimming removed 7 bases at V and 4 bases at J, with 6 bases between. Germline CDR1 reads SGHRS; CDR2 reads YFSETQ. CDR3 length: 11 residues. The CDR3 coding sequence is TGCGCCAGCCGCCAATACAATGAGCAGTTCTTC. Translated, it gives CASRQYNEQFF. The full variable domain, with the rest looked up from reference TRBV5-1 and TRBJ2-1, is KAGVTQTPRYLIKTRGQQVTLSCSPISGHRSVSWYQQTPGQGLQFLFEYFSETQRNKGNFPGRFSGRQFSNSRSEMNVSTLELGDSALYLCASRQYNEQFFGPGTRLTVL.

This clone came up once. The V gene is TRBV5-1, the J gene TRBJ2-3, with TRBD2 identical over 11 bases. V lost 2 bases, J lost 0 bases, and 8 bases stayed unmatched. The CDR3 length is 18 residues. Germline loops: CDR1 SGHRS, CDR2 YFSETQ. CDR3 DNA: TGCGCCAGCAGCTTAATACTAGCGGGAGCCTCTAGCACAGATACGCAGTATTTT. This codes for CASSLILAGASSTDTQYF.

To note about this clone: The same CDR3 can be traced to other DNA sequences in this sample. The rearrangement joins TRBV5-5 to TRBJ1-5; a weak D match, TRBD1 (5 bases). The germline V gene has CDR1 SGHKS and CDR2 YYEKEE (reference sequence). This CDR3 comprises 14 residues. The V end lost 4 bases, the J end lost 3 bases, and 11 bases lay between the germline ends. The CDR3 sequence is CASSPDRVNQPQHF. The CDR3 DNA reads TGTGCCAGCAGCCCAGACAGAGTCAATCAGCCCCAGCATTTT.

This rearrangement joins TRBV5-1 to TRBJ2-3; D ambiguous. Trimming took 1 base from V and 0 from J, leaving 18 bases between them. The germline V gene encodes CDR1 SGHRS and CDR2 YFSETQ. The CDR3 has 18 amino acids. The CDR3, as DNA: TGCGCCAGCAGCTTGCGGTTTAACACGGAATTCAGCACAGATACGCAGTATTTT. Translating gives CASSLRFNTEFSTDTQYF.

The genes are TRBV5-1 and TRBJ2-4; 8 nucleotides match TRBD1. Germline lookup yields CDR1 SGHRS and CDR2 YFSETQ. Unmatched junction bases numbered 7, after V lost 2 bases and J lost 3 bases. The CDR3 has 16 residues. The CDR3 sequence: CASSFSGGLNKNIQYF. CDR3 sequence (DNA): TGCGCCAGCAGCTTTTCAGGGGGCTTAAACAAAAACATTCAGTACTTC.

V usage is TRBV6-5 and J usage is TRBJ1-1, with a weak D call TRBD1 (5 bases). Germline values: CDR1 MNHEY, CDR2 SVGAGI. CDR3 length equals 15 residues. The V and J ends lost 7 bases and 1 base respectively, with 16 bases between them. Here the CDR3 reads CASTTKGRPNTEAFF. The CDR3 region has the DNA TGTGCCAGCACAACCAAGGGGAGACCGAACACTGAAGCTTTCTTT.